This entry features one TCR beta chain sequence. Its antigen is still unknown. This entry comes from a study of T cell repertoires in cytomegalovirus infection. Whole-study context: CMV epitopes, recently identified HLA-C-restricted and well-studied HLA-B-restricted, were used.

CDR3 size: 14 residues. Trimming removed 1 base from V and 7 bases from J, with 10 bases in between. CDR1 SGHTA and CDR2 FQGNSA come from the germline V gene. Using its own MiXCR run on the reads, TCRdb lists one record per CDR3 protein. This sample carries approximately 730,000 distinct CDR3 sequences, almost 30% of them seen once, and the ten largest clones take under 15%. Sequences were derived from cultured CD8+ T cells from PBMCs, sampled from culture after CMV antigen stimulation. The J gene is TRBJ1-4, the V gene TRBV7-2; D is unclear. This clonotype was sampled from a human donor in good health (CMV status not recorded). Some clones in this sample may be carry-over from other donors' samples. Here the CDR3 DNA reads TGTGCCAGCAGCTTAGGAGGGATTGCTGAAAAACTGTTTTTT. It codes for CASSLGGIAEKLFF.